The 27 T cell receptor beta chains below come from one sample, sequenced in a study of cytomegalovirus exposure and HLA in healthy donors (dated by TCRdb to 2016 to 2017). Receptor amplification or capture employed the immunoSEQ multiplex PCR assay. The multiplex PCR relied on a mix of 60 forward primers for TCR Vbeta segments and 13 reverse primers for TCR Jbeta segments. In TCRdb, the immuneACCESS table is reduced to in-frame sequences with V and J assigned. These tables do not hold every clone; where another copy was compared, an unresolved V gene accounts for under half, and the others remain unexplained. The sample records nearly 300,000 clones, roughly 89% of which are singletons. Of the sample, roughly 4% is held by the ten largest clones. Sequenced: PBMCs. These receptors were collected from a middle-aged man in good health and CMV-seropositive.

The J gene is TRBJ1-1, the V gene TRBV28; no firm D call. The germline V gene encodes CDR1 MDHEN and CDR2 SYDVKM. This CDR3 is 13 amino acids long. Between the trimmed V and J ends, which lost 6 bases and 10 bases, there was a span of 18 bases. CDR3 protein: CASSKRQGGGAFF. DNA for the CDR3: TGTGCCAGCAGCAAACGACAAGGCGGAGGAGCTTTCTTT.

In its sample, this clone was seen once. The chain employs TRBV27 and TRBJ2-1; 7 nucleotides align to TRBD2. Trimming took 5 bases from V and 8 from J; bases not matched to a gene: 12. This CDR3 contains 15 residues. Germline lookup yields CDR1 MNHEY and CDR2 SMNVEV (reference sequence). The CDR3 reads CASSPRTRARDEQFF. Here the CDR3 DNA reads TGTGCCAGCAGTCCCCGGACTAGGGCGAGGGATGAGCAGTTCTTC.

The rearrangement links TRBV6-1 to TRBJ2-1, with 7 bases aligning to TRBD2. The V and J ends lost 4 bases and 5 bases, in that order; junction bases with no gene match: 8. The germline gives CDR1 MNHNS, CDR2 SASEGT. The CDR3 sequence is 15 residues long. The CDR3 DNA follows: TGTGCCAGCAGTGGACTAGCAACGGGCGACAATGAGCAGTTCTTC. This sequence encodes CASSGLATGDNEQFF.

This clone was detected only a few times. The V and J genes are TRBV4-3 and TRBJ1-1, with D hard to call. From germline, CDR1 is LGHNA and CDR2 YSLEER. This CDR3 has 15 residues. V shed 0 bases and J shed 3 bases, with 11 bases lying between them. The CDR3 sequence is CASSQDDGLYTEAFF. The CDR3 bases are TGCGCCAGCAGCCAAGATGACGGGTTATACACTGAAGCTTTCTTT.

This clone was detected only a few times. The rearrangement links TRBV4-3 to TRBJ1-1, with D maybe TRBD1 (5 bases). CDR1 is LGHNA, CDR2 YSLEER, per germline. The CDR3 runs to 14 residues. V lost 1 base, J lost 3 bases, and 9 bases lay in between. CDR3 coding DNA: TGCGCCAGCAGCCAAGGGACACGGGACACTGAAGCTTTCTTT. Its protein product is CASSQGTRDTEAFF.

The chain is built from TRBV11-2 and TRBJ2-7, with 9 bases identical to TRBD1. The CDR3 is 13 residues long. CDR1 SGHAT and CDR2 FQNNGV come from the germline V gene. V was pared by 6 bases and J by 5 bases, with 5 bases of the junction left unmatched. The DNA for the CDR3 is TGTGCCAGCAGTCGGGACAGGGACCACGAGCAGTACTTC. The encoded protein is CASSRDRDHEQYF.

This chain uses TRBV29-1 with TRBJ2-7; 8 bases match TRBD1. Losses at the gene ends were 3 bases for V and 4 bases for J; bases not matched to a gene: 8. The CDR3 sequence is 14 residues long. The germline V gene has CDR1 SQVTM and CDR2 ANQGSEA. Here the CDR3 DNA reads TGCAGCGTTGAGAGACAGGGGAGAGGGTACGAGCAGTACTTC. As protein: CSVERQGRGYEQYF.

J is TRBJ2-3 and V is TRBV7-3, with D maybe TRBD2 (5 bases). Trimming pared 1 base from V and 0 bases from J, leaving 8 bases between. Germline values: CDR1 SGHTA, CDR2 FQGTGA. CDR3 length: 15 amino acids. CDR3 region: CASSLNRGSTDTQYF. CDR3 DNA sequence: TGTGCCAGCAGCTTAAATCGAGGGAGCACAGATACGCAGTATTTT.

The V gene is TRBV7-2, the J gene TRBJ1-3; D perhaps matches TRBD1 (5 bases). In germline, CDR1 is SGHTA, CDR2 FQGNSA. The CDR3 has 16 residues. The V and J ends lost 1 base and 2 bases respectively, with 12 bases between them. For the CDR3, the DNA is TGTGCCAGCAGCTTAGTTGGGGGACTAGCTGGAAACACCATATATTTT. Residues: CASSLVGGLAGNTIYF.

This chain links TRBV5-1 with TRBJ2-7; 12 bases map to TRBD1. Germline loops: CDR1 SGHRS, CDR2 YFSETQ. J lost 3 bases, V lost 4 bases, and 5 bases had no gene match. CDR3 length equals 15 residues. CDR3 in amino acids: CASSPGTGGGYEQYF. In DNA form, the CDR3 reads TGCGCCAGCAGCCCGGGGACAGGGGGCGGCTACGAGCAGTACTTC.

The rearrangement uses TRBV7-3 and TRBJ1-2; 7 bases fit TRBD1. Germline V lookup: CDR1 SGHTA, CDR2 FQGTGA. V shed 1 base and J 6 bases; nucleotides not matched to a gene: 11. There are 16 residues in the CDR3. CDR3 nucleotides: TGTGCCAGCAGCTTAAAAGGGGGCCGAATCCCGAATGGCTACACCTTC. This sequence encodes CASSLKGGRIPNGYTF. The full variable domain, completed using reference TRBV7-3 and TRBJ1-2, is GAGVSQTPSNKVTEKGKYVELRCDPISGHTALYWYRQSLGQGPEFLIYFQGTGAADDSGLPNDRFFAVRPEGSVSTLKIQRTERGDSAVYLCASSLKGGRIPNGYTFGSGTRLTVV.

This clone was found once. This rearrangement joins TRBV10-3 to TRBJ1-2; D is uncertain. Trimming pared 3 bases from V and 2 bases from J, leaving 16 bases between. The CDR3 sequence is 16 residues long. Germline lookup yields CDR1 ENHRY and CDR2 SYGVKD. For the CDR3, the DNA is TGTGCCATCAGTGATGCGGGAACAATGGACAACTATGGCTACACCTTC. It is translated as CAISDAGTMDNYGYTF.

This clone came up once. At the DNA level, this CDR3 is encoded by other sequences in the same sample as well. J is TRBJ2-1 and V is TRBV27; D is ambiguous. V was trimmed by 0 bases and J by 0 bases, leaving 6 bases between them. From germline, CDR1 is MNHEY and CDR2 SMNVEV (reference sequence). The CDR3 has 15 amino acids. The CDR3 loop reads CASSLSASSYNEQFF. The CDR3 DNA sequence: TGTGCCAGCAGTTTATCGGCTAGCTCCTACAATGAGCAGTTCTTC.

V is TRBV19 and J is TRBJ1-2, with no clear D. V was pared by 0 bases and J by 4 bases, with 18 bases between. CDR1 is LNHDA, CDR2 SQIVND, per germline (reference sequence). The CDR3 is 17 residues long. The CDR3 DNA sequence: TGTGCCAGTAGTATAGATCTGGTCTGGGCGGGGTCCTATGGCTACACCTTC. It translates to CASSIDLVWAGSYGYTF.

About this clone: At one end, the junction sequence differs from germline, possibly due to a read error. J is TRBJ2-7 and V is TRBV7-9; D remains unclear. CDR3 length: 14 amino acids. Germline CDR1 is SEHNR and CDR2 is FQNEAQ (reference sequence). CDR3 coding DNA: TGTTCCAGCAGCTTAATCCCAGTCTCCTACGAGCAGTACTTC. It codes for CSSSLIPVSYEQYF.

This clone has just a few counts. V and J are TRBV5-1 and TRBJ1-4; D is ambiguous. V lost 0 bases and J lost 0, with 6 bases in between. CDR1 SGHRS and CDR2 YFSETQ come from the germline V gene. The CDR3 spans 15 residues. The CDR3 here is CASSLATTTNEKLFF. The CDR3, as DNA: TGCGCCAGCAGCTTGGCTACCACAACTAATGAAAAACTGTTTTTT.

This chain connects TRBV2 to TRBJ2-7, with TRBD1 matching 9 bases. V lost 6 bases to trimming and J lost 6 bases; unmatched junction nucleotides: 6. This CDR3 is 13 amino acids long. Germline CDR1 and CDR2: SNHLY and FYNNEI. The CDR3 is CASRLPDRGEQYF. In DNA, the CDR3 is TGTGCCAGCAGACTCCCGGACAGGGGCGAGCAGTACTTC.

V gene TRBV5-4 combines with J gene TRBJ2-1, with D perhaps matching TRBD1 (6 bases). CDR3 length: 14 amino acids. The V end was cut by 5 bases, the J end by 6 bases, with 15 bases between. Germline-derived CDR1 and CDR2 are SGHNT and YYREEE (reference sequence). Here the CDR3 DNA reads TGTGCCAGCAGGACAGGAGTTTTGAGCAATGAGCAGTTCTTC. Translating it yields CASRTGVLSNEQFF.

The chain employs TRBV2 and TRBJ2-7; D not certain. V dropped 2 bases and J dropped 9 bases, with 8 bases sitting between them. This CDR3 spans 11 amino acids. Germline CDR1 is SNHLY and CDR2 is FYNNEI. CDR3 loop: CASSERRGQYF. The CDR3 DNA reads TGTGCCAGCAGTGAACGTCGCGGGCAGTACTTC. Full variable domain (rest looked up from reference TRBV2 and TRBJ2-7): EPEVTQTPSHQVTQMGQEVILRCVPISNHLYFYWYRQILGQKVEFLVSFYNNEISEKSEIFDDQFSVERPDGSNFTLKIRSTKLEDSAMYFCASSERRGQYFGPGTRLTVT.

On this clone itself: The DNA is omitted, as the CDR3 cannot be located on it reliably, and the CDR3 follows TCRdb's listing. This chain uses TRBV12-2 with TRBJ2-7; TRBD1, the table's D call, was not compared with the DNA. TRBV12-2 is given as a pseudogene. With termini counted, the CDR3 has 18 amino acids. CDR3 region: CASRLVGTGAPSSYEQYF.

The chain has TRBV7-3 and TRBJ2-3, with D possibly being TRBD2 (5 bases). The CDR3 extends over 14 amino acids. Between the trimmed V and J ends, which lost 5 bases and 1 base, there was a span of 10 bases. Germline V gives CDR1 SGHTA, CDR2 FQGTGA. Here the CDR3 reads CASSHPRGTDTQYF. The DNA for the CDR3 is TGTGCCAGCAGCCATCCGAGGGGCACAGATACGCAGTATTTT. The full variable domain, rest sourced from reference TRBV7-3 and TRBJ2-3, is GAGVSQTPSNKVTEKGKYVELRCDPISGHTALYWYRQSLGQGPEFLIYFQGTGAADDSGLPNDRFFAVRPEGSVSTLKIQRTERGDSAVYLCASSHPRGTDTQYFGPGTRLTVL.

This chain connects TRBV9 to TRBJ1-1; a possible D gene is TRBD1 (5 bases). The germline gives CDR1 SGDLS, CDR2 YYNGEE. The CDR3 spans 15 residues. Deletions cut 0 bases from V and 4 bases from J, with 13 bases between. The CDR3 here is CASSVGGVGVTEAFF. DNA of the CDR3: TGTGCCAGCAGCGTAGGGGGGGTAGGGGTCACTGAAGCTTTCTTT.

This clone was detected only once. V is TRBV5-1 and J is TRBJ2-3; TRBD1 matches 12 bases. V was pared by 4 bases and J by 2 bases, with 5 bases of the junction left unmatched. The CDR3 consists of 16 residues. Per germline, CDR1 SGHRS and CDR2 YFSETQ. CDR3 nucleotides: TGCGCCAGCAGCACTGGGGGACAGGGGGCCACAGATACGCAGTATTTT. Its protein product is CASSTGGQGATDTQYF. Supplemented by reference TRBV5-1 and TRBJ2-3, the full variable domain reads KAGVTQTPRYLIKTRGQQVTLSCSPISGHRSVSWYQQTPGQGLQFLFEYFSETQRNKGNFPGRFSGRQFSNSRSEMNVSTLELGDSALYLCASSTGGQGATDTQYFGPGTRLTVL.

The CDR3 DNA reads TGCGCCAGCAGCGATTACCGGGACAGGGATTCACCCCTCCACTTT. Encoded protein: CASSDYRDRDSPLHF. The chain couples TRBV5-1 to TRBJ1-6, with 9 bases matching TRBD1. From germline, CDR1 is SGHRS and CDR2 YFSETQ. Trimming at V came to 4 bases and at J to 8 bases, leaving 7 bases not matched to a gene. This CDR3 has 15 amino acids.

There are a few counts of this clone. This chain connects TRBV19 to TRBJ1-1; D unclear. CDR3 size: 13 residues. Trimming left V 6 bases short and J 1 base short, with 9 bases between. The germline V gene has CDR1 LNHDA and CDR2 SQIVND (reference sequence). The CDR3 sequence is CASSQQKNTEAFF. CDR3 bases: TGTGCCAGTAGCCAACAGAAGAACACTGAAGCTTTCTTT.

The chain carries TRBV27 and TRBJ2-1; 9 bases line up with TRBD2. Trimming took 5 bases from V and 0 from J; bases not matched to a gene: 8. Germline V gene lookup returns CDR1 MNHEY and CDR2 SMNVEV (reference sequence). The CDR3 length is 17 residues. The CDR3 nucleotides are TGTGCCAGCAGTACAAGACTAGCGGAGAGCTCCTACAATGAGCAGTTCTTC. This encodes CASSTRLAESSYNEQFF.

This sequence joins TRBV6-7 and TRBJ2-1, with 7 bases lining up with TRBD2. TRBV6-7 is an ORF, and what it does is uncertain. This CDR3 has 16 amino acids. Trimming removed 0 bases from V and 5 bases from J; junction bases left unmatched: 7. CDR3 coding DNA: TGTGCCAGCAGTTACTCGTATCCAGGGAGGGACAATGAGCAGTTCTTC. It translates to CASSYSYPGRDNEQFF.